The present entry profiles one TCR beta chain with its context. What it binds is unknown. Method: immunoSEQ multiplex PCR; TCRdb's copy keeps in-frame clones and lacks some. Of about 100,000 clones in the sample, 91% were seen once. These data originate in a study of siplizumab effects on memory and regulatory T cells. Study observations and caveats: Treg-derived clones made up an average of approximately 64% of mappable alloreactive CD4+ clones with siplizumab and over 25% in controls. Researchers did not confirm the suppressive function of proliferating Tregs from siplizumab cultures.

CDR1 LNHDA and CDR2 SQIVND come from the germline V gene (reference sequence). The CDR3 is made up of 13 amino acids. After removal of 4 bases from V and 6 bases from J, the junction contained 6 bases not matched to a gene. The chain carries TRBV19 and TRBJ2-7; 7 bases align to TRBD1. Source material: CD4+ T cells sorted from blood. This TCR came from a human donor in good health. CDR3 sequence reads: CASSTTGEGEQYF. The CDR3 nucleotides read TGTGCCAGTAGTACCACAGGGGAAGGCGAGCAGTACTTC. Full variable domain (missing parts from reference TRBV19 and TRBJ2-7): DGGITQSPKYLFRKEGQNVTLSCEQNLNHDAMYWYRQDPGQGLRLIYYSQIVNDFQKGDIAEGYSVSREKKESFPLTVTSAQKNPTAFYLCASSTTGEGEQYFGPGTRLTVT.